This T cell receptor beta chain is drawn from a study of T cell clusters in autoimmune cytopenias. Multiplex touch-down PCR amplified TRB using TRB-A and TRB-B pools in one tube. TCRdb re-called the multiplex PCR reads; one entry per CDR3 protein, DNA not given. The sample is made up of over 4,000 distinct CDR3 sequences, and the top ten hold about 19% of it. Germline loops: CDR1 KGHDR, CDR2 SFDVKD. The CDR3 spans 13 residues. Roughly 38,000 genome equivalents of blood DNA were amplified for TRB. The receptor's source is a human donor with an autoimmune cytopenia or autoimmune hepatitis (not recorded which). The sequencing sample was made of peripheral blood. The V and J genes are TRBV24-1 and TRBJ2-5; TCRdb returns TRBD2, unconfirmable since there is no DNA. The CDR3 here is CATGTSGVETQYF.